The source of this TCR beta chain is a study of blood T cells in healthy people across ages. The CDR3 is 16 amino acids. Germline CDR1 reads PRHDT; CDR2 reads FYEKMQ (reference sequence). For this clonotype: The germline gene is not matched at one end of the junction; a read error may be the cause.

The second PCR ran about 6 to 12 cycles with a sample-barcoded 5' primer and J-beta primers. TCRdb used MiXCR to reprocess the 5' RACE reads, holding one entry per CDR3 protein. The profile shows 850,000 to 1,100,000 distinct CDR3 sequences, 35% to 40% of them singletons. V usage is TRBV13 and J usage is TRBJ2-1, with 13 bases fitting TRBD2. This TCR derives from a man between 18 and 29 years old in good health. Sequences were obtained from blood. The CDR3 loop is CAGSSAGLAGYNEQFF. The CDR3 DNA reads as TGTGCCGGCAGCTCGGCGGGACTAGCGGGGTACAATGAGCAGTTCTTC. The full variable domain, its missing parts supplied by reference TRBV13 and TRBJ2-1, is AAGVIQSPRHLIKEKRETATLKCYPIPRHDTVYWYQQGPGQDPQFLISFYEKMQSDKGSIPDRFSAQQFSDYHSELNMSSLELGDSALYFCAGSSAGLAGYNEQFFGPGTRLTVL.